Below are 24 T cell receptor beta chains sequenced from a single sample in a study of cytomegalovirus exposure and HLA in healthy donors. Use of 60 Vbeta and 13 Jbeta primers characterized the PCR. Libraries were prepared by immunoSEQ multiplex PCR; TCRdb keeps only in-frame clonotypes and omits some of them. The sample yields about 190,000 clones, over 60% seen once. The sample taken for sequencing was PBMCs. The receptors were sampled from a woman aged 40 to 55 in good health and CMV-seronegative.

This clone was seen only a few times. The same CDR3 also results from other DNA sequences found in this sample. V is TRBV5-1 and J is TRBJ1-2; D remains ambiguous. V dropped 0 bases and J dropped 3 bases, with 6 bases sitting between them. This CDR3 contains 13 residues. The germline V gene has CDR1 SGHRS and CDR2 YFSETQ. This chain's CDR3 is CASSLAGDYGYTF. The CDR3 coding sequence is TGCGCCAGCAGCTTGGCGGGAGACTATGGCTACACCTTC.

The CDR3, as DNA: TGTGCCAGCAGCGTAAGCCCTCAAGGGAGGCCCTACAATGAGCAGTTCTTC. It specifies CASSVSPQGRPYNEQFF. The V and J genes are TRBV9 and TRBJ2-1; maybe TRBD2 (6 bases). CDR3 length equals 17 residues. V was clipped by 1 base and J by 2 bases, with 16 bases between them. CDR1 and CDR2 (germline): SGDLS, YYNGEE.

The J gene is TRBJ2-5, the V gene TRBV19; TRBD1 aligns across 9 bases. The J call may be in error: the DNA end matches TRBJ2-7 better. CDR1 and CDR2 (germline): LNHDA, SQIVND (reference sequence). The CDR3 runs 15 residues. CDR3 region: CASSEDRGGTYEQYF. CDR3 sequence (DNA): TGTGCCAGTAGTGAAGACAGGGGGGGTACCTACGAGCAGTACTTC.

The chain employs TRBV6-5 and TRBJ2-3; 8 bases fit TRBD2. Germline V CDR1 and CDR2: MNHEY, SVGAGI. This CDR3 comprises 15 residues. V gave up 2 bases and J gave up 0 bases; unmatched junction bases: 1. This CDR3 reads CASSYASGSTDTQYF. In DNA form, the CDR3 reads TGTGCCAGCAGTTACGCTAGCGGGAGCACAGATACGCAGTATTTT.

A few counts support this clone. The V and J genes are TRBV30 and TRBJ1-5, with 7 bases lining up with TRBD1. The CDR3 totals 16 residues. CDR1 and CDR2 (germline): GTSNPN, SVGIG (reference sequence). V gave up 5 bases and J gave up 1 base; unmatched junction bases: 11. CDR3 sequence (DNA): TGTGCCTGGTCCCGGACAGGCGCCCAAAGCAATCAGCCCCAGCATTTT. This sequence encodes CAWSRTGAQSNQPQHF.

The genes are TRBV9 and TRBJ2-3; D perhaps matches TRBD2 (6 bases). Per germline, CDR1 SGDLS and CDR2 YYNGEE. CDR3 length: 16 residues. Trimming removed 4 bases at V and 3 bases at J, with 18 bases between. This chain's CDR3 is CASSLRTTLPTDTQYF. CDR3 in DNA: TGTGCCAGCAGCTTGCGGACTACGCTCCCAACAGATACGCAGTATTTT.

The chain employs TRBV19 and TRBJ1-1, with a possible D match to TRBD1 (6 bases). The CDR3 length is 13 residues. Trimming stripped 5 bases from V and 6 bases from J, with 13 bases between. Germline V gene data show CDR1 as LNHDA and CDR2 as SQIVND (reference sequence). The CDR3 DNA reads TGTGCCAGTAGTCCGGCAGGGGCGGCTGAAGCTTTCTTT. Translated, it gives CASSPAGAAEAFF.

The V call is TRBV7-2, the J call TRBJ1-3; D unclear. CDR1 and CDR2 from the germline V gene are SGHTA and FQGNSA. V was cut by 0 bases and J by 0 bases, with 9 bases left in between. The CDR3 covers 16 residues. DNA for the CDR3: TGTGCCAGCAGCTTAGCGGGCAGATACTCTGGAAACACCATATATTTT. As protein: CASSLAGRYSGNTIYF.

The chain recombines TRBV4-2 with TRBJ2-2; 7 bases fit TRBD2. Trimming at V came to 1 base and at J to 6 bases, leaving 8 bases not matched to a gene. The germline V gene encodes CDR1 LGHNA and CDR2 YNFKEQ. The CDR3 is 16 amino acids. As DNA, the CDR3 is TGTGCCAGCAGCCAAGGGCAAGCGGGGAGCTCCGGGGAGCTGTTTTTT. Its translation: CASSQGQAGSSGELFF.

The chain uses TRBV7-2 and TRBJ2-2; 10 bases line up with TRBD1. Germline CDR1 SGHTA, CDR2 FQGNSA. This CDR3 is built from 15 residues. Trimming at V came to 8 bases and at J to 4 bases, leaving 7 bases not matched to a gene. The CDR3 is CASGLRTGGTGELFF. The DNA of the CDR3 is TGTGCCAGCGGATTAAGGACAGGGGGCACCGGGGAGCTGTTTTTT. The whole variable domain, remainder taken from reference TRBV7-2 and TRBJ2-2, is GAGVSQSPSNKVTEKGKDVELRCDPISGHTALYWYRQSLGQGLEFLIYFQGNSAPDKSGLPSDRFSAERTGGSVSTLTIQRTQQEDSAVYLCASGLRTGGTGELFFGEGSRLTVL.

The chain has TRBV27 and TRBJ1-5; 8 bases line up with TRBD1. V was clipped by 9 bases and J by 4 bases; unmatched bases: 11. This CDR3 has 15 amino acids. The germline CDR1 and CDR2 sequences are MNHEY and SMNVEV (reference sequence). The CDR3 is CASTPGTGPNQPQHF. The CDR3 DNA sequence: TGTGCCAGTACTCCCGGGACAGGTCCTAATCAGCCCCAGCATTTT.

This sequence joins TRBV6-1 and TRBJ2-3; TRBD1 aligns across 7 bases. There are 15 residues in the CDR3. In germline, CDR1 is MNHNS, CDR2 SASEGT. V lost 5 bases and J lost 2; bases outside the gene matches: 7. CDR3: CASSQQGRFTDTQYF. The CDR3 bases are TGTGCCAGCAGTCAACAGGGGCGGTTCACAGATACGCAGTATTTT.

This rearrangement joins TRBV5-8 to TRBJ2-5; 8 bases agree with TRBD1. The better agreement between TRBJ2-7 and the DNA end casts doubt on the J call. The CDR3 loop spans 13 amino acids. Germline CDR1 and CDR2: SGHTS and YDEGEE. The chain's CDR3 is CASSSGTGYEQYF. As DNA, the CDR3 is TGTGCCAGCAGCTCCGGGACAGGCTACGAGCAGTACTTC.

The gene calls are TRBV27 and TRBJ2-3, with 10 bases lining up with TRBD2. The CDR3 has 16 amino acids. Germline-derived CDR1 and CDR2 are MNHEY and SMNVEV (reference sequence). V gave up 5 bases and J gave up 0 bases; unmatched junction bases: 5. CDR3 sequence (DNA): TGTGCCAGCAGTCGACTAGCGGGTAGAAGCACAGATACGCAGTATTTT. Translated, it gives CASSRLAGRSTDTQYF.

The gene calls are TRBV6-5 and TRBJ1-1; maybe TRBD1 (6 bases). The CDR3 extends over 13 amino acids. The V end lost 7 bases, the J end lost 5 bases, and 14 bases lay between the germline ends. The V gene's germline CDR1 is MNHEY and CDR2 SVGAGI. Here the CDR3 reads CASINDRRTEAFF. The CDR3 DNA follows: TGTGCCAGCATTAACGACAGGAGGACTGAAGCTTTCTTT.

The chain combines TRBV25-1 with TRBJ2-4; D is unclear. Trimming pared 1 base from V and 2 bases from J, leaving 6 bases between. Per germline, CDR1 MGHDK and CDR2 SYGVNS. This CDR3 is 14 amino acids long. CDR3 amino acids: CASSESGPKNIQYF. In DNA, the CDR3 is TGTGCCAGCAGTGAATCGGGTCCCAAAAACATTCAGTACTTC.

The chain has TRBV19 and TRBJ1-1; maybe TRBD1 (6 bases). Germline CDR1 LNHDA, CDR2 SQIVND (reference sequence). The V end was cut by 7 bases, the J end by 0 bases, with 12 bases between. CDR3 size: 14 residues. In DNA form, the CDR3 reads TGTGCCAGTATGAGGACAGACATGAACACTGAAGCTTTCTTT. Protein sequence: CASMRTDMNTEAFF.

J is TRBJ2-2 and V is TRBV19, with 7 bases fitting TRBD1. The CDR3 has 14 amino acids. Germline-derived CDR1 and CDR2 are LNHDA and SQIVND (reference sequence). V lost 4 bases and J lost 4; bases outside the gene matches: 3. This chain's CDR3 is CASSSTGATGELFF. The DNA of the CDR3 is TGTGCCAGTAGTAGTACAGGGGCCACCGGGGAGCTGTTTTTT. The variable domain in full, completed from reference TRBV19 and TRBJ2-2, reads DGGITQSPKYLFRKEGQNVTLSCEQNLNHDAMYWYRQDPGQGLRLIYYSQIVNDFQKGDIAEGYSVSREKKESFPLTVTSAQKNPTAFYLCASSSTGATGELFFGEGSRLTVL.

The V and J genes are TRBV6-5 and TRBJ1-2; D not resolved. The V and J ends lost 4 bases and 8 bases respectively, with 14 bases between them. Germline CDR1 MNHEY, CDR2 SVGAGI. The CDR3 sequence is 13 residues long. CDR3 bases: TGTGCCAGCAGTTCGGCCGGGATTCCAGGCTACACCTTC. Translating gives CASSSAGIPGYTF.

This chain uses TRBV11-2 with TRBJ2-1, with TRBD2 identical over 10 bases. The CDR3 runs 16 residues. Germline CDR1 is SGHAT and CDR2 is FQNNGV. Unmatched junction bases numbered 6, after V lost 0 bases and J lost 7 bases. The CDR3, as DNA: TGTGCCAGCAGCTTAGATCGAACTAGCGGGAAGAATGAGCAGTTCTTC. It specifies CASSLDRTSGKNEQFF.

CDR3 region: CSVTPIRGSPNEQFF. The CDR3 DNA sequence: TGCAGCGTTACACCCATTAGAGGGAGCCCAAATGAGCAGTTCTTC. The gene calls are TRBV29-1 and TRBJ2-1, with a tentative D call TRBD2 (5 bases). The V gene's germline CDR1 is SQVTM and CDR2 ANQGSEA. V was pared by 5 bases and J by 7 bases, with 21 bases between. This CDR3 has 15 residues.

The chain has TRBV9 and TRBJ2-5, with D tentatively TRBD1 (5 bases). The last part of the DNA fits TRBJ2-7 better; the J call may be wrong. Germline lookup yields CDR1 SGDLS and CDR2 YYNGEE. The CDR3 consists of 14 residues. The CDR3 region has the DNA TGTGCCAGCAGCGCGAACTCCAGGGTGTCCGAGCAGTACTTC. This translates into CASSANSRVSEQYF.

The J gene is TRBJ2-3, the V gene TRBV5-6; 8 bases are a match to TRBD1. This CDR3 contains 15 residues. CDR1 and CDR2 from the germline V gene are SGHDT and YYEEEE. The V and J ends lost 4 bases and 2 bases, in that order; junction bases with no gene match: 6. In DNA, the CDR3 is TGTGCCAGCAGCCTGACAGGGGTCGTCACAGATACGCAGTATTTT. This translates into CASSLTGVVTDTQYF.

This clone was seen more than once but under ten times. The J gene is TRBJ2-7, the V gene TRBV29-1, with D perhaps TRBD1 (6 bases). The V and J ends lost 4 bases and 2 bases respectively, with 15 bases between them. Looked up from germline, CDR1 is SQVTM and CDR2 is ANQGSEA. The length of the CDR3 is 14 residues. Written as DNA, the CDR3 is TGCAGCGTTGGTCCAGGGGTTGGGGCCTACGAGCAGTACTTC. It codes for CSVGPGVGAYEQYF.